This entry describes one T cell receptor (beta chain). Its antigen remains unknown. The sample comes from a study of graft-versus-host responses after intestinal transplantation. On the study more broadly: Recipients were given multivisceral, liver-intestinal, or isolated intestinal transplants. Anti-thymocyte globulin induction, then tacrolimus and steroids for about 3 years, went to all recipients. Findings of the study overall: Peak levels of circulating GvH clones tracked with early post-transplant HvG declines. Marrow from the recipient contained GvH clones, some of which had appeared first in ileum or blood.

V was trimmed by 0 bases and J by 3 bases, leaving 7 bases between them. The CDR3 spans 14 residues. CDR1 is SGHKS, CDR2 YYEKEE, per germline (reference sequence). The method was immunoSEQ multiplex PCR; TCRdb's version includes in-frame clones alone and lacks a portion of them. The data show approximately 70,000 clones, nearly 85% seen once. The chain joins TRBV5-5 to TRBJ1-5; D is possibly TRBD1 (5 bases). The sample consisted of unstimulated CD4+ T cells sorted from spleen or lymph node cells, taken before transplant. This clonotype was obtained from a human donor who was the organ donor for an intestinal transplant. CDR3 in amino acids: CASSLGQNNQPQHF. The CDR3 coding sequence is TGTGCCAGCAGCTTGGGACAGAACAATCAGCCCCAGCATTTT.